The 4 T cell receptor beta chains listed next were all sequenced from one sample in a study of blood T cells in healthy people across ages. Using a J-beta primer mix together with a sample-barcoded 5' primer, a second PCR was run for roughly 7 to 12 cycles. TCRdb re-called the 5' RACE reads with MiXCR, one entry per CDR3 protein. The sample carries 1.4 million or so distinct CDR3 sequences, roughly 43% recorded once. Source material: blood. Source of these receptors: a woman aged 18-29 years in good health.

V is TRBV4-1 and J is TRBJ1-6, with 8 bases that match TRBD1. CDR3 size: 13 residues. The junction had 3 bases not matched to a gene; V was cut back by 8 bases and J by 6 bases. Germline V lookup: CDR1 MGHRA, CDR2 YSYEKL. The CDR3 DNA is TGCGCCAGCCACGACAGGGGTAATTCACCCCTCCACTTT. Protein product: CASHDRGNSPLHF.

This clonotype appeared a single time. This chain joins TRBV20-1 and TRBJ1-6; D possibly corresponds to TRBD1 (5 bases). The germline V gene encodes CDR1 DFQATT and CDR2 SNEGSKA (reference sequence). The CDR3 covers 15 residues. The germline V and J ends were trimmed by 5 bases and 13 bases, with 24 bases remaining between them. The DNA for the CDR3 is TGCAGTGCTCAAGGGTCCCGACAGAGTTATTTCCCCCTCCACTTT. The encoded protein is CSAQGSRQSYFPLHF.

CDR3 nucleotides: TGTGCCAGCAGGTGGGGAGGGGATTGGAATCAGCCCCAGCATTTT. Its translation: CASRWGGDWNQPQHF. The J gene is TRBJ1-5, the V gene TRBV6-1; the D gene is possibly TRBD1 (5 bases). This CDR3 has 15 residues. The germline gives CDR1 MNHNS, CDR2 SASEGT. The V end lost 6 bases, the J end lost 4 bases, and 16 bases lay between the germline ends.

V is TRBV7-2 and J is TRBJ2-1; TRBD2 is a possible D gene (5 bases). The DNA matches TRBJ2-7 better at its end, which makes the J call doubtful. The V gene's germline CDR1 is SGHTA and CDR2 FQGNSA. The CDR3 covers 18 residues. CDR3 in DNA: TGTGCCAGCAGACTAGTCCCCCTTAGCGTTAGCTCCTACAATGAGCAGTACTTC. Amino acid sequence: CASRLVPLSVSSYNEQYF.